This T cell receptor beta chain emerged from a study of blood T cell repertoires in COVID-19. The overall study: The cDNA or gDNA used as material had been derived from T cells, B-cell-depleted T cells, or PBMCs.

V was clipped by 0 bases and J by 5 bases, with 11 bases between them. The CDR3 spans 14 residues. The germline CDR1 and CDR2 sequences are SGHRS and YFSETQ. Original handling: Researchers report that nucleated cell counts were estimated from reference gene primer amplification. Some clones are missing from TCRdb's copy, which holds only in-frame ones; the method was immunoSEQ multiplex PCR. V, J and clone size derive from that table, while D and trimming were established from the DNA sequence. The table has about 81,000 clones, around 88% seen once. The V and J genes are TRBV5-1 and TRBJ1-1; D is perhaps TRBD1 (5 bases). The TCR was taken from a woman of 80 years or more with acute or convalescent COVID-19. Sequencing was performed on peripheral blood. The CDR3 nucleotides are TGCGCCAGCAGCTTGGCGGGGGACCGGACTGAAGCTTTCTTT. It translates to CASSLAGDRTEAFF.